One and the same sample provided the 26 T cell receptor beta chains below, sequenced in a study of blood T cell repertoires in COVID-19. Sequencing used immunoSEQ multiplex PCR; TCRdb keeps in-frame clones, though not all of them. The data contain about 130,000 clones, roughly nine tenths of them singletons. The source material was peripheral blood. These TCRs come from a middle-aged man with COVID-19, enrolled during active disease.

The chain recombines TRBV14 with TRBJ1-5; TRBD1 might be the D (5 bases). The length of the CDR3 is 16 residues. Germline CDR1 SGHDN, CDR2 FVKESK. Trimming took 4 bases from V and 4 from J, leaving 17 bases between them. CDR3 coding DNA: TGTGCCAGCAGCCCAGCGGGAGCGGGACTAAATCAGCCCCAGCATTTT. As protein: CASSPAGAGLNQPQHF.

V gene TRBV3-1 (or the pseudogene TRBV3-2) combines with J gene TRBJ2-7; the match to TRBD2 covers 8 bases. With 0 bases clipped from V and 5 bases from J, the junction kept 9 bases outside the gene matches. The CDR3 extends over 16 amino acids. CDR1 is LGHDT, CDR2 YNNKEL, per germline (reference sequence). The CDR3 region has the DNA TGTGCCAGCAGCCAAGATCAGAGCGGGAGCAGGCACGAGCAGTACTTC. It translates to CASSQDQSGSRHEQYF.

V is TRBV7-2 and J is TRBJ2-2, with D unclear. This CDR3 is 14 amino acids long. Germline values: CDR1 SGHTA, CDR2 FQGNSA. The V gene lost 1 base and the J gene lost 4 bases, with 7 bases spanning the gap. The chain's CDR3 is CASSLGLSTGELFF. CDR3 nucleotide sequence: TGTGCCAGCAGCTTAGGTCTATCCACCGGGGAGCTGTTTTTT.

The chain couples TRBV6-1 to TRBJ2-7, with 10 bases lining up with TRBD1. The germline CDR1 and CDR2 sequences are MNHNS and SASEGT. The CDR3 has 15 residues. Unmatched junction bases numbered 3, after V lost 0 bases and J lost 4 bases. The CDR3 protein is CASSEAGQGKYEQYF. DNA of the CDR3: TGTGCCAGCAGTGAAGCGGGACAGGGGAAGTACGAGCAGTACTTC.

The CDR3 DNA is TGCGCCAGCCGACCGGGGACAGTCATGAACACTGAAGCTTTCTTT. Amino acids: CASRPGTVMNTEAFF. The chain combines TRBV5-1 with TRBJ1-1, with TRBD1 identical over 7 bases. The CDR3 is 15 amino acids. The ends lost 7 bases at V and 0 bases at J; junction bases unmatched: 9. Germline-derived CDR1 and CDR2 are SGHRS and YFSETQ.

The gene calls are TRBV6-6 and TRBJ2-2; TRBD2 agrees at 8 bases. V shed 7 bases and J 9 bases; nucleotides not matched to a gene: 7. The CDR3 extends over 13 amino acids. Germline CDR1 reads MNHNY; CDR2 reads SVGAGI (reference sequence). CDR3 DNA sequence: TGTGCCAGCATCCGGGAGGGCCCTTGGGAGCTGTTTTTT. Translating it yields CASIREGPWELFF.

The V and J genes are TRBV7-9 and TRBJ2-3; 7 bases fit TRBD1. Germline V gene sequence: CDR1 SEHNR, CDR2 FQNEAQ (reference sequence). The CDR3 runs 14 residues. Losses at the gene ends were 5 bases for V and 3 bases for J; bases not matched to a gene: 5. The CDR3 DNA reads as TGTGCCAGCAGCCCTGACAGGGTGACAGATACGCAGTATTTT. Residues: CASSPDRVTDTQYF.

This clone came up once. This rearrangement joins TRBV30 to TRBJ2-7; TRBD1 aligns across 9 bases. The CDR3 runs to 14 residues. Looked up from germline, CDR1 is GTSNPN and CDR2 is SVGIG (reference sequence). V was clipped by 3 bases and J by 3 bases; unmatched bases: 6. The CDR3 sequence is CAWRDGGQGYEQYF. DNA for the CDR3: TGTGCCTGGAGGGACGGGGGACAGGGCTACGAGCAGTACTTC.

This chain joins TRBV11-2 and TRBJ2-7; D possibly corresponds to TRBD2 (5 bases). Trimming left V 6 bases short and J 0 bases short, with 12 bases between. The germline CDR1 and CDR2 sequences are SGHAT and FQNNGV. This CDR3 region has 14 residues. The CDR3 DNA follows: TGTGCCAGCAGTCAATCGGCGGGCTCCTACGAGCAGTACGTC. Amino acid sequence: CASSQSAGSYEQYV.

The CDR3 sequence: CASSSRTSGSVVRDTQYF. DNA of the CDR3: TGTGCCAGCAGCTCCCGGACTAGCGGGAGTGTGGTGCGAGATACGCAGTATTTT. The rearrangement uses TRBV7-2 and TRBJ2-3; 13 bases agree with TRBD2. The germline V gene encodes CDR1 SGHTA and CDR2 FQGNSA. This CDR3 spans 18 amino acids. V lost 4 bases and J lost 5; bases outside the gene matches: 12.

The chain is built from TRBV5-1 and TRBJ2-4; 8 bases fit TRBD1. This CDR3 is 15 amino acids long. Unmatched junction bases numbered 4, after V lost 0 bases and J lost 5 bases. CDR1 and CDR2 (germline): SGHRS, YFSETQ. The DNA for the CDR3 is TGCGCCAGCAGCTTGGACCAGGGGGCCCAAAACATTCAGTACTTC. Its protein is CASSLDQGAQNIQYF.

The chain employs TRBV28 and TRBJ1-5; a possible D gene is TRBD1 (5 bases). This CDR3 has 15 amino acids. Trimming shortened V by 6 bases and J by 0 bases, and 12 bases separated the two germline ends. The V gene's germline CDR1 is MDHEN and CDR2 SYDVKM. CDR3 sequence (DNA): TGTGCCAGCAGCTCCGGGACTCTTAGCAATCAGCCCCAGCATTTT. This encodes CASSSGTLSNQPQHF.

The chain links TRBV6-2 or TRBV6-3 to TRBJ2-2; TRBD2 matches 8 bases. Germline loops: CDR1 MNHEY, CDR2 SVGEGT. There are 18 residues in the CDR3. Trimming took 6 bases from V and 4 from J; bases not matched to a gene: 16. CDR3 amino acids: CASRPVHRGRTRTGELFF. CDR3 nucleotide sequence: TGTGCCAGCAGGCCTGTACACCGCGGGAGGACCCGCACCGGGGAGCTGTTTTTT.

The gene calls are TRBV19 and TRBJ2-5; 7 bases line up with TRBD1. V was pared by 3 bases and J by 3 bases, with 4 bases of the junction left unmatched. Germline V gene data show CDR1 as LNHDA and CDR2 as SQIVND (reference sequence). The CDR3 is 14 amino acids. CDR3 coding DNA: TGTGCCAGTAGTATCCGACAGGGAGAAGAGACCCAGTACTTC. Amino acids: CASSIRQGEETQYF.

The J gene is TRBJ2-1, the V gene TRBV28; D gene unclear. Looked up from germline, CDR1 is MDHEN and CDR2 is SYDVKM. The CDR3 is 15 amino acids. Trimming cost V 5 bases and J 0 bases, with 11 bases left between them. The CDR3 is CASSPRTSSYNEQFF. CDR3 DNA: TGTGCCAGCAGTCCCCGTACGAGCTCCTACAATGAGCAGTTCTTC.

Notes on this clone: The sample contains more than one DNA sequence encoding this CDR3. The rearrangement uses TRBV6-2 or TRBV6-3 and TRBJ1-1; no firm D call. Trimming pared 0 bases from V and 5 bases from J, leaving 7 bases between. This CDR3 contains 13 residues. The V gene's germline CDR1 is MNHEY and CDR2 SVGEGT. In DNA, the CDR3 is TGTGCCAGCAGTTACTCTGGCGGAACTGAAGCTTTCTTT. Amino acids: CASSYSGGTEAFF.

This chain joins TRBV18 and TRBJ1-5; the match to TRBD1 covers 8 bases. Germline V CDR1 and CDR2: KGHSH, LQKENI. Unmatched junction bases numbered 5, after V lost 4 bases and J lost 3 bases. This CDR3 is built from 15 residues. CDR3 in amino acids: CASSLGQVDNQPQHF. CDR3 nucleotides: TGTGCCAGCTCACTGGGACAGGTGGACAATCAGCCCCAGCATTTT.

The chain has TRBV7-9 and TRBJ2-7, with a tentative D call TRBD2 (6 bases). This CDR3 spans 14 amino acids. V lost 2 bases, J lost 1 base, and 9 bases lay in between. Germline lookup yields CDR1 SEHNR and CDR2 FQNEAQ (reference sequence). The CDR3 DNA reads TGTGCCAGCAGCTTATCTAGCGTATCCTACGAGCAGTACTTC. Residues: CASSLSSVSYEQYF. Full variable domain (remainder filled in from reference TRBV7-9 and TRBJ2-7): DTGVSQNPRHKITKRGQNVTFRCDPISEHNRLYWYRQTLGQGPEFLTYFQNEAQLEKSRLLSDRFSAERPKGSFSTLEIQRTEQGDSAMYLCASSLSSVSYEQYFGPGTRLTVT.

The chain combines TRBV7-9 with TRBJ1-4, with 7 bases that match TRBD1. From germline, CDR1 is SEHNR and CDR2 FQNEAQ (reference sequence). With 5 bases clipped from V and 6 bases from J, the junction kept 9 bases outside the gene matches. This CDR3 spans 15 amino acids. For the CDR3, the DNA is TGTGCCAGCAGCCACGCGAGACAGGGTGATGAAAAACTGTTTTTT. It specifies CASSHARQGDEKLFF.

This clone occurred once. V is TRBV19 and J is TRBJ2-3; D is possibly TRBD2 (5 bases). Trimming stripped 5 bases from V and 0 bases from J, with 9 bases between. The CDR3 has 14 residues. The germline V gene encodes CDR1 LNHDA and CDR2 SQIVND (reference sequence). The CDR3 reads CASSVDWSTDTQYF. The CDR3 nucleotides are TGTGCCAGTAGTGTGGACTGGAGCACAGATACGCAGTATTTT.

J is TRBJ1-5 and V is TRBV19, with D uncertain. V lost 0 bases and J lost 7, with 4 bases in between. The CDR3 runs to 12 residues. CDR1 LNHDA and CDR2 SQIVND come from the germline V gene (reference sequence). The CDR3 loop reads CASSIDQQPQHF. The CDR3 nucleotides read TGTGCCAGTAGTATAGATCAACAGCCCCAGCATTTT.

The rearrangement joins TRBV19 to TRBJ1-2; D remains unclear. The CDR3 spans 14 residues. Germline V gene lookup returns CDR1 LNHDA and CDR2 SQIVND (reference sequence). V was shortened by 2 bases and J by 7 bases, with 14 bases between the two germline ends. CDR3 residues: CASSIRGGLGGYTF. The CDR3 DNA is TGTGCCAGTAGTATACGGGGTGGTCTCGGTGGCTACACCTTC.

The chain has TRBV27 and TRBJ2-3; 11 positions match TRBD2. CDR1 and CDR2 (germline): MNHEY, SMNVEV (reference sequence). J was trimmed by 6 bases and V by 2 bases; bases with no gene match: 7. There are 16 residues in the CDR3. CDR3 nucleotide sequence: TGTGCCAGCAGTTTACGGGCTAGCGGGAGGTTGGATACGCAGTATTTT. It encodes CASSLRASGRLDTQYF.

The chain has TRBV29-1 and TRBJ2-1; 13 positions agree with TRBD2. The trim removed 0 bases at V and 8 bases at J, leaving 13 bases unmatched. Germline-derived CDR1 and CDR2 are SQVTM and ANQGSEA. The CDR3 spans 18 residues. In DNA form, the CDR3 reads TGCAGCGTTGAAGAGAGGCGACTAGCGGGAGGAAAGTTGCATGAGCAGTTCTTC. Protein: CSVEERRLAGGKLHEQFF.

Written as DNA, the CDR3 is TGCGCCAGCAGCGCTAGACAGGGATCGGCACACAATGAGCAGTTCTTC. Translation: CASSARQGSAHNEQFF. This chain joins TRBV5-1 and TRBJ2-1; 7 nucleotides line up with TRBD1. J was trimmed by 5 bases and V by 4 bases; bases with no gene match: 12. The CDR3 sequence is 16 residues long. Germline values: CDR1 SGHRS, CDR2 YFSETQ.

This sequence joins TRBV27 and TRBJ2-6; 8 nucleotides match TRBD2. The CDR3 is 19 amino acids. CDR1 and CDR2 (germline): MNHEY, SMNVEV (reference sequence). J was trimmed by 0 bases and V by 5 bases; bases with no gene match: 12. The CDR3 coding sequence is TGTGCCAGCAGTCAGAGACCCTCGGGGGGGAGCTCTGGGGCCAACGTCCTGACTTTC. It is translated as CASSQRPSGGSSGANVLTF.